This TCR beta chain stems from a study of T-cell reconstitution after alpha-beta-depleted transplantation in children. General observations from the study: Some patients showed high day-60 TCRbeta diversity, which derived from surviving recipient T cells and thymic progenitors. Roughly two months post-transplant, alpha-beta T cells reportedly originated from several hundred graft clones that had expanded. Fresh T-cell production supplied most of the T-cell counts and diversity seen one year after transplant.

As concerns this clonotype: What it binds is not known.

Preparation of the TCRbeta library used unique molecular identifiers. TCRdb reprocessed the PCR reads with MiXCR, giving one entry per CDR3 protein. The sample has 450,000 to 600,000 distinct CDR3 sequences; more than 9% are singletons. Germline CDR1 and CDR2: DFQATT and SNEGSKA (reference sequence). This CDR3 spans 14 amino acids. Trimming removed 0 bases from V and 6 bases from J, with 14 bases in between. The chain uses TRBV20-1 and TRBJ2-5; D perhaps matches TRBD2 (6 bases). The sequencing here drew on PBMCs, taken before TCRalphabeta/CD19-depleted stem cell transplant. The clonotype comes from a child under 10 years old with inherited bone marrow failure, due to receive a stem cell transplant. Here the CDR3 reads CSARDWSGVQTQYF. Written as DNA, the CDR3 is TGCAGTGCTAGAGATTGGTCGGGAGTGCAGACCCAGTACTTC.